This T cell receptor (beta chain) came from a study of blood T cell repertoires in COVID-19. Study-wide background: There were acute and convalescent COVID-19 samples, and they came from the United States, Italy and Spain.

TCRdb keeps only in-frame clones here, not all; method: immunoSEQ multiplex PCR. The profile shows some 250,000 clones, around 81% of them singletons. Germline values: CDR1 SEHNR, CDR2 FQNEAQ (reference sequence). The CDR3 covers 13 residues. Deletions cut 6 bases from V and 2 bases from J, with 10 bases between. The sequencing sample was made of peripheral blood. This TCR derives from a woman aged 60-75 years with active or convalescent COVID-19. The J gene is TRBJ1-1, the V gene TRBV7-9; D remains unclear. This chain's CDR3 is CASSRVPNTEAFF. The CDR3 DNA follows: TGTGCCAGCAGTCGAGTTCCAAACACTGAAGCTTTCTTT.